This TCR beta chain emerged from a study of tumour-infiltrating T cells in Burkitt lymphoma. Study-wide background: Overall and progression-free survival were predicted by productive clonality.

TCRdb's table, derived via immunoSEQ multiplex PCR, lists solely in-frame clones and lacks some. The data contain about 2,500 clones, just over 85% of them singletons. The CDR3 consists of 18 residues. The germline gives CDR1 SQVTM, CDR2 ANQGSEA. With 5 bases clipped from V and 5 bases from J, the junction kept 21 bases outside the gene matches. This clonotype was obtained from a human donor with diffuse large B-cell lymphoma. The rearrangement joins TRBV29-1 to TRBJ2-1; 7 bases match TRBD2. What was sequenced was tumor tissue. The CDR3 loop reads CSVPTPRREASRNNEQFF. The DNA for the CDR3 is TGCAGCGTTCCTACCCCCAGACGGGAGGCCTCTCGTAACAATGAGCAGTTCTTC.